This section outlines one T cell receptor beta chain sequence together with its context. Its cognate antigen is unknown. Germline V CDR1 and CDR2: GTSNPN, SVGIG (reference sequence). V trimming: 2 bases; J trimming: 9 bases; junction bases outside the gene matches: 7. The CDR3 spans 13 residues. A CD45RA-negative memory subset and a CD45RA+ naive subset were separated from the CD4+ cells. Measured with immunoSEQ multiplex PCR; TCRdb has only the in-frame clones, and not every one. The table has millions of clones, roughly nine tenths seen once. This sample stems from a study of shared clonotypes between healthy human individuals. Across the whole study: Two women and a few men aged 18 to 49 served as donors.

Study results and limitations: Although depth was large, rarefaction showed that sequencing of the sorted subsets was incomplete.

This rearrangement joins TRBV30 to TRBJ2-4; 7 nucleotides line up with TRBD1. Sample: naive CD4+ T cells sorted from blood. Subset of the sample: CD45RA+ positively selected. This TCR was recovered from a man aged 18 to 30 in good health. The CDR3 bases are TGTGCCTGGAGTATTAGGGGGCCGAGCATTCAGTACTTC. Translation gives CAWSIRGPSIQYF.